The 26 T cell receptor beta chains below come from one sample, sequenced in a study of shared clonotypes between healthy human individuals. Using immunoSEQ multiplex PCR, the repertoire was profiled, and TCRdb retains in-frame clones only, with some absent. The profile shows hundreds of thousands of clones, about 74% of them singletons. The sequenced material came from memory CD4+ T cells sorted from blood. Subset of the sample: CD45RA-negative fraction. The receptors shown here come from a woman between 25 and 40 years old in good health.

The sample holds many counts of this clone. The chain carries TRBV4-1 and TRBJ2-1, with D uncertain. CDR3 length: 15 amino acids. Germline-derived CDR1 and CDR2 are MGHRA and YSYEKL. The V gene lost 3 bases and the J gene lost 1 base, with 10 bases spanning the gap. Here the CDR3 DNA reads TGCGCCAGCAGCCATTTGACAACGTCCTACAATGAGCAGTTCTTC. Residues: CASSHLTTSYNEQFF.

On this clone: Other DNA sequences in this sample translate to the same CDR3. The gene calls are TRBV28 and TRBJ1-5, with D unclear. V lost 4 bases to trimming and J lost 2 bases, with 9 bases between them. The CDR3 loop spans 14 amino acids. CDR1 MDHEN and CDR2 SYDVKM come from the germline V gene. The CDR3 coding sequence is TGTGCCAGCAGTTCGCCTGGGGGCAATCAGCCCCAGCATTTT. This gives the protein CASSSPGGNQPQHF.

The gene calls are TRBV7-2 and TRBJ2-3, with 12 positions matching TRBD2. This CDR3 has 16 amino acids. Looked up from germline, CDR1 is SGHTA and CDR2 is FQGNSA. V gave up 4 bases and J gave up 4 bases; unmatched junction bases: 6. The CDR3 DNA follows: TGTGCCAGCAGCTACCGACTAGCGGGAGATTCAGATACGCAGTATTTT. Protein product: CASSYRLAGDSDTQYF. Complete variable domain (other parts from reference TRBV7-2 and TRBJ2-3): GAGVSQSPSNKVTEKGKDVELRCDPISGHTALYWYRQSLGQGLEFLIYFQGNSAPDKSGLPSDRFSAERTGGSVSTLTIQRTQQEDSAVYLCASSYRLAGDSDTQYFGPGTRLTVL.

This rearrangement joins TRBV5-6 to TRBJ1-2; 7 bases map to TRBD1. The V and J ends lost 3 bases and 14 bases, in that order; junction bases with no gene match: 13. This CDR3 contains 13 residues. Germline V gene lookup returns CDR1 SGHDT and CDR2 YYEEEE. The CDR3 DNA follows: TGTGCCAGCAGCTCGGGACAGACGGCTCCGGAAACCTTC. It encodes CASSSGQTAPETF.

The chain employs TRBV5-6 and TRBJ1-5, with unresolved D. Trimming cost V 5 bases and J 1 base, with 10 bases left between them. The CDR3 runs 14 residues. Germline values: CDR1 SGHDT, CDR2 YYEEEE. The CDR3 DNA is TGTGCCAGCAGGCTGAGGGTAAGCAATCAGCCCCAGCATTTT. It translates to CASRLRVSNQPQHF. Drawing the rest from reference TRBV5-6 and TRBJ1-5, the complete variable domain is DAGVTQSPTHLIKTRGQQVTLRCSPKSGHDTVSWYQQALGQGPQFIFQYYEEEERQRGNFPDRFSGHQFPNYSSELNVNALLLGDSALYLCASRLRVSNQPQHFGDGTRLSIL.

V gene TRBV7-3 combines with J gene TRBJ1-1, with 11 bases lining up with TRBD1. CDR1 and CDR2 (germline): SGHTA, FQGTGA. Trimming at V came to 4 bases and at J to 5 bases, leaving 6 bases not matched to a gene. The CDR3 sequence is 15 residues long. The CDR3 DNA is TGTGCCAGCAGCTCACAAGGACAGGGGGCAACTGAAGCTTTCTTT. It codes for CASSSQGQGATEAFF. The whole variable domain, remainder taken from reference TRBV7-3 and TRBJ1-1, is GAGVSQTPSNKVTEKGKYVELRCDPISGHTALYWYRQSLGQGPEFLIYFQGTGAADDSGLPNDRFFAVRPEGSVSTLKIQRTERGDSAVYLCASSSQGQGATEAFFGQGTRLTVV.

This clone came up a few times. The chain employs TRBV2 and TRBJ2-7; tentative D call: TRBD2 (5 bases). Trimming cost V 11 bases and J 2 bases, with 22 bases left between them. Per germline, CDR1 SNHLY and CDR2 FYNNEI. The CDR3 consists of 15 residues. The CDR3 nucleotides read TGTGCCGCCAACCCTGCCAGCGGACCCACCTACGAGCAGTACTTC. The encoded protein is CAANPASGPTYEQYF.

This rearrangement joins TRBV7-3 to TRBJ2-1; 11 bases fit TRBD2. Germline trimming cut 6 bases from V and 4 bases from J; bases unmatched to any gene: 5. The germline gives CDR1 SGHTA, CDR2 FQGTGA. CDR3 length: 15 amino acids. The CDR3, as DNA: TGTGCCAGCAGTACTAGCGGGAGTTCTTACAATGAGCAGTTCTTC. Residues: CASSTSGSSYNEQFF.

In DNA form, the CDR3 reads TGCGCCAGCAGCCTACGGGACAGGGTCTCTCCTGAGCAGTTCTTC. As protein: CASSLRDRVSPEQFF. V and J are TRBV5-1 and TRBJ2-1; 9 nucleotides line up with TRBD1. The junction had 11 bases not matched to a gene; V was cut back by 4 bases and J by 9 bases. Germline lookup yields CDR1 SGHRS and CDR2 YFSETQ. CDR3 size: 15 residues.

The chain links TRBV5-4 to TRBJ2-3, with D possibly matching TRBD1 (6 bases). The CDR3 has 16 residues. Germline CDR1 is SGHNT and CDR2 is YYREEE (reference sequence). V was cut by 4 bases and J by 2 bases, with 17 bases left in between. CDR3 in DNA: TGTGCCAGCAGCATCTCCCCCGGGACATACACAGATACGCAGTATTTT. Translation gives CASSISPGTYTDTQYF.

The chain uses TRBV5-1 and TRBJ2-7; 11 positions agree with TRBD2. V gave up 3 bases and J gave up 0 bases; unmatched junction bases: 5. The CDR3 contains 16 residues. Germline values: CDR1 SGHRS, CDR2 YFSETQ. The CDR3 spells CASSSGTSGGSYEQYF. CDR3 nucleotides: TGCGCCAGCAGCTCCGGGACTAGCGGTGGCTCCTACGAGCAGTACTTC.

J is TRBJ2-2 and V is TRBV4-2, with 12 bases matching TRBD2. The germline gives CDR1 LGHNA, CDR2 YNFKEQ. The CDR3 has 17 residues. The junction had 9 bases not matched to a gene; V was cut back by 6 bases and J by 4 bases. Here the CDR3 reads CASSFGTSGLLTGELFF. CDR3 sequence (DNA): TGTGCCAGCAGTTTTGGGACTAGCGGGCTCCTCACCGGGGAGCTGTTTTTT.

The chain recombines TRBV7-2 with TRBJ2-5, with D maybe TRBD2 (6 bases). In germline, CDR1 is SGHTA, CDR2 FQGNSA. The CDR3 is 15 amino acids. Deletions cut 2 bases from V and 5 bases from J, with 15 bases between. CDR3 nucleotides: TGTGCCAGCAGCTTAATCGCGGGATCGCTGGAGACCCAGTACTTC. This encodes CASSLIAGSLETQYF. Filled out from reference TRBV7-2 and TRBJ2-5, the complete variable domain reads GAGVSQSPSNKVTEKGKDVELRCDPISGHTALYWYRQSLGQGLEFLIYFQGNSAPDKSGLPSDRFSAERTGGSVSTLTIQRTQQEDSAVYLCASSLIAGSLETQYFGPGTRLLVL.

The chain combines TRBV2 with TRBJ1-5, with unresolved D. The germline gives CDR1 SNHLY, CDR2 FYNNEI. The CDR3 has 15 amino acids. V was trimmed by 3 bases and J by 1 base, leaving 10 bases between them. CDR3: CASSDAAKSNQPQHF. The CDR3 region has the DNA TGTGCCAGCAGTGATGCTGCGAAAAGCAATCAGCCCCAGCATTTT.

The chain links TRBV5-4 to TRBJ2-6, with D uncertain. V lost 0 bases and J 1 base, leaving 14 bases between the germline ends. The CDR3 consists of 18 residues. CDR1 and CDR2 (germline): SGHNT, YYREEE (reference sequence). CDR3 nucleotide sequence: TGTGCCAGCAGCTTGGACGTCACAGCAGCGTCTGGGGCCAACGTCCTGACTTTC. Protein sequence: CASSLDVTAASGANVLTF.

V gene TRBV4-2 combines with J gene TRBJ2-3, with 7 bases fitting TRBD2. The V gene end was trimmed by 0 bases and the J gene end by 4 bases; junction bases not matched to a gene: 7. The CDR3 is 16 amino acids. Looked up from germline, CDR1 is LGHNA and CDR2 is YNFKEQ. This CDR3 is CASSQDQLGGPDTQYF. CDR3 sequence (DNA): TGTGCCAGCAGCCAAGATCAACTGGGAGGGCCAGATACGCAGTATTTT.

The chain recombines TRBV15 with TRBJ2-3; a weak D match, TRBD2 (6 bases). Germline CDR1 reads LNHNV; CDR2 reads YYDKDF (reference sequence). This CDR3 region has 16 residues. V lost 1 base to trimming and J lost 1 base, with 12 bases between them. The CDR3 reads CATSRGKGTGTDTQYF. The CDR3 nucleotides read TGTGCCACCAGCAGAGGCAAAGGGACTGGCACAGATACGCAGTATTTT.

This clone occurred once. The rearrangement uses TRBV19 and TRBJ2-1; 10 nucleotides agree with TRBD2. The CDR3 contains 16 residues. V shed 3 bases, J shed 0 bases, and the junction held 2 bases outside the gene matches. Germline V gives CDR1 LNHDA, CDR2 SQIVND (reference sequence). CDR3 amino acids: CASSILAGVSYNEQFF. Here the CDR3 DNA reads TGTGCCAGTAGTATTCTAGCGGGAGTCTCCTACAATGAGCAGTTCTTC.

CDR3 bases: TGTGCCAGCAGATCACAGGGGATCGGTGAGCAGTTCTTC. Translating it yields CASRSQGIGEQFF. The chain uses TRBV7-9 and TRBJ2-1; 7 nucleotides align to TRBD1. V was clipped by 6 bases and J by 9 bases; unmatched bases: 8. The CDR3 is 13 residues long. Looked up from germline, CDR1 is SEHNR and CDR2 is FQNEAQ (reference sequence).

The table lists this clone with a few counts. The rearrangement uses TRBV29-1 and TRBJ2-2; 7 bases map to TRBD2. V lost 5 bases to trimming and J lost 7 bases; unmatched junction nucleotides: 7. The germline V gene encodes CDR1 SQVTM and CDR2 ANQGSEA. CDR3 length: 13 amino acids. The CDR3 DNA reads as TGCAGCGTTTCGCACGGGGAGGGCGGGGAGCTGTTTTTT. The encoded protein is CSVSHGEGGELFF.

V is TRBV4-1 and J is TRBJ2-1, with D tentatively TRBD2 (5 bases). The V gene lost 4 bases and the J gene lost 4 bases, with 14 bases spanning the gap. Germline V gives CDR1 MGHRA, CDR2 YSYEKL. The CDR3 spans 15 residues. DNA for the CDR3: TGCGCCAGCAGCCCTATGAGCGGAGATTACAATGAGCAGTTCTTC. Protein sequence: CASSPMSGDYNEQFF.

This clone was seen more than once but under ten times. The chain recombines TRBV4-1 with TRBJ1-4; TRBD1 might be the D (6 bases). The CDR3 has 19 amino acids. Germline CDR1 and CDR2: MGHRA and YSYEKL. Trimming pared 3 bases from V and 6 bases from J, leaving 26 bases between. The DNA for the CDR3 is TGCGCCAGCAGCCAGGCGGGCCCGGGACATCAGTCTTACGATGAAAAACTGTTTTTT. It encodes CASSQAGPGHQSYDEKLFF.

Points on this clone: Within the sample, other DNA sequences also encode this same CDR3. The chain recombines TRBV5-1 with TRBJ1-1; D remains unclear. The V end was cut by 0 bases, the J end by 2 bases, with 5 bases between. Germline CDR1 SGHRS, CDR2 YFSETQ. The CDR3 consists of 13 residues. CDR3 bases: TGCGCCAGCAGCTTGGAGGGAAACACTGAAGCTTTCTTT. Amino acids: CASSLEGNTEAFF.

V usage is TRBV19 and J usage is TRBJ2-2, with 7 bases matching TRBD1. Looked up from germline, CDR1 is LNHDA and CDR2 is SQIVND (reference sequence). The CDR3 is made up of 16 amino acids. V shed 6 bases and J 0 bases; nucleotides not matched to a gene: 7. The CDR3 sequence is CASRKTGQTNTGELFF. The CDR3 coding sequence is TGTGCCAGTAGGAAAACGGGACAGACGAACACCGGGGAGCTGTTTTTT.

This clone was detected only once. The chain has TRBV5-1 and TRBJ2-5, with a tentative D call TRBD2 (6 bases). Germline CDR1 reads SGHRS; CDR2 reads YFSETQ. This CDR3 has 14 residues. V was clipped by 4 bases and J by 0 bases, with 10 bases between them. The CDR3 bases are TGCGCCAGCAGCCTCCGGGACTACCAAGAGACCCAGTACTTC. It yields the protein CASSLRDYQETQYF.

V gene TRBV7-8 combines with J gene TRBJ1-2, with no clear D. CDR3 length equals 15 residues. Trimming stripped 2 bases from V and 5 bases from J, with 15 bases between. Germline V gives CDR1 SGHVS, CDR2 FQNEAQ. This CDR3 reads CASSLSLSAGYGYTF. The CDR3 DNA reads TGTGCCAGCAGCTTAAGCCTCTCGGCAGGATATGGCTACACCTTC.